These 21 T cell receptor beta chains came from one sample sequenced in a study of T cells after yellow fever vaccination. TCRdb re-derived calls from the 5' RACE reads in MiXCR, one entry per CDR3 protein. The data contain more than 120,000 distinct CDR3 sequences, about 7.7% of them singletons. The sample here was CD4+ T cells sorted from PBMCs, taken 5 days after the yellow fever booster vaccination. The receptors stem from a man aged 25 to 40 who received the YFV17D yellow fever vaccine.

This clonotype was seen many times. The V call is TRBV20-1, the J call TRBJ2-2, with TRBD1 matching 7 bases. This CDR3 contains 17 residues. CDR1 DFQATT and CDR2 SNEGSKA come from the germline V gene (reference sequence). The V gene end was trimmed by 5 bases and the J gene end by 2 bases; junction bases not matched to a gene: 14. In DNA, the CDR3 is TGCAGTGCTGGCCCCCTGAGACAGGGTACAAACACCGGGGAGCTGTTTTTT. It encodes CSAGPLRQGTNTGELFF.

The sample holds many counts of this clonotype. This chain connects TRBV27 to TRBJ1-6, with D possibly matching TRBD1 (5 bases). Germline lookup yields CDR1 MNHEY and CDR2 SMNVEV (reference sequence). This CDR3 comprises 13 residues. V was cut by 2 bases and J by 8 bases, with 7 bases left in between. CDR3 residues: CASSLGGDSPLHF. The CDR3 region has the DNA TGTGCCAGCAGTTTAGGGGGAGATTCACCCCTCCACTTT.

This clonotype has at least ten counts. The chain links TRBV6-6 to TRBJ1-2; a weak D match, TRBD1 (5 bases). The germline CDR1 and CDR2 sequences are MNHNY and SVGAGI (reference sequence). V was clipped by 5 bases and J by 4 bases, with 11 bases between them. The CDR3 length is 13 residues. DNA for the CDR3: TGTGCCAGCAGTGGAGGGGATATCTATGGCTACACCTTC. Encoded protein: CASSGGDIYGYTF.

This clonotype has a handful of counts. The gene calls are TRBV20-1 and TRBJ2-5, with no clear D. Trimming removed 2 bases at V and 0 bases at J, with 7 bases between. Per the germline V gene, CDR1 is DFQATT and CDR2 is SNEGSKA (reference sequence). CDR3 length: 13 residues. This CDR3 is CSARSQNQETQYF. CDR3 DNA: TGCAGTGCTAGATCCCAGAACCAAGAGACCCAGTACTTC.

In this sample, this clonotype turned up many times. V is TRBV27 and J is TRBJ2-3; 7 bases are shared with TRBD2. V shed 0 bases, J shed 1 base, and the junction held 10 bases outside the gene matches. CDR1 and CDR2 (germline): MNHEY, SMNVEV (reference sequence). The CDR3 is 18 amino acids. The CDR3 sequence: CASSLSGYGGVRTDTQYF. In nucleotides, the CDR3 is TGTGCCAGCAGTTTATCAGGCTATGGGGGGGTCCGCACAGATACGCAGTATTTT.

This clonotype came up many times. The genes are TRBV29-1 and TRBJ2-7, with TRBD1 matching over 8 bases. Germline CDR1 SQVTM, CDR2 ANQGSEA. The V gene end was trimmed by 4 bases and the J gene end by 2 bases; junction bases not matched to a gene: 7. The CDR3 loop spans 14 amino acids. In DNA, the CDR3 is TGCAGCGTTGTCAGGACAGGGTCAACCTACGAGCAGTACTTC. It is translated as CSVVRTGSTYEQYF.

This clonotype appeared many times. The rearrangement links TRBV20-1 to TRBJ2-1; a weak D match, TRBD1 (7 bases). The CDR3 is 16 residues long. Germline CDR1 DFQATT, CDR2 SNEGSKA (reference sequence). Deletions cut 4 bases from V and 4 bases from J, with 20 bases between. The CDR3 coding sequence is TGCAGTGCTATCTCCCCTGCGGGACAGCGATACAATGAGCAGTTCTTC. It translates to CSAISPAGQRYNEQFF.

This clonotype was counted ten times or more. This rearrangement joins TRBV6-6 to TRBJ2-3, with D unresolved. The V end lost 7 bases, the J end lost 2 bases, and 7 bases lay between the germline ends. Per germline, CDR1 MNHNY and CDR2 SVGAGI (reference sequence). The CDR3 is 12 residues long. DNA for the CDR3: TGTGCCAGCATAGGCTACACAGATACGCAGTATTTT. Translated, it gives CASIGYTDTQYF.

Ten or more counts support this clonotype. This sequence joins TRBV10-3 and TRBJ2-4; tentative D call: TRBD1 (6 bases). The CDR3 runs to 14 residues. Germline V gene data show CDR1 as ENHRY and CDR2 as SYGVKD. Deletions cut 6 bases from V and 0 bases from J, with 9 bases between. For the CDR3, the DNA is TGTGCCATCAGGGACAGCTTAGCCAAAAACATTCAGTACTTC. Protein: CAIRDSLAKNIQYF.

This clonotype has a count of ten or more. This sequence joins TRBV12-3 or TRBV12-4 and TRBJ2-7; D unclear. Trimming took 1 base from V and 3 from J, leaving 7 bases between them. The CDR3 has 13 amino acids. The CDR3 loop reads CASSLEALYEQYF. The CDR3 bases are TGTGCCAGCAGTTTAGAGGCCCTCTACGAGCAGTACTTC.

This clonotype has only a few counts. V and J are TRBV18 and TRBJ2-2; the D call may be TRBD1 or TRBD2 (5 bases each). The germline V gene encodes CDR1 KGHSH and CDR2 LQKENI. V lost 0 bases to trimming and J lost 4 bases, with 15 bases between them. The CDR3 runs to 17 residues. The CDR3 here is CASSPPTGTGITGELFF. In DNA, the CDR3 is TGTGCCAGCTCACCACCGACCGGGACCGGAATCACCGGGGAGCTGTTTTTT.

This clonotype was counted many times. The chain has TRBV7-9 and TRBJ2-3, with 8 bases that match TRBD2. CDR1 is SEHNR and CDR2 is FQNEAQ in the germline V gene (reference sequence). V shed 5 bases, J shed 3 bases, and the junction held 10 bases outside the gene matches. The CDR3 has 16 residues. CDR3 sequence: CASSPRFGGRTDTQYF. In DNA form, the CDR3 reads TGTGCCAGCAGCCCGCGTTTTGGCGGGAGGACAGATACGCAGTATTTT.

This clonotype was counted many times. The chain is built from TRBV20-1 and TRBJ1-2; the match to TRBD1 covers 9 bases. Germline V lookup: CDR1 DFQATT, CDR2 SNEGSKA (reference sequence). Trimming removed 6 bases from V and 7 bases from J; junction bases left unmatched: 12. This CDR3 contains 14 residues. This CDR3 reads CSAAQGAARGGYTF. The CDR3 nucleotides are TGCAGTGCGGCACAGGGGGCAGCCCGCGGTGGCTACACCTTC.

The table lists this clonotype with many counts. The J gene is TRBJ1-2, the V gene TRBV20-1; D is unclear. The CDR3 runs 15 residues. V dropped 5 bases and J dropped 8 bases, with 24 bases sitting between them. Germline CDR1 is DFQATT and CDR2 is SNEGSKA (reference sequence). This CDR3 reads CSAPDLLGATGGYTF. CDR3 nucleotide sequence: TGCAGTGCTCCCGACCTCTTGGGTGCGACGGGCGGCTACACCTTC.

V and J are TRBV5-1 and TRBJ2-6; tentatively, D is TRBD2 (6 bases). The CDR3 spans 16 residues. The V gene lost 4 bases and the J gene lost 1 base, with 12 bases spanning the gap. Germline loops: CDR1 SGHRS, CDR2 YFSETQ. The CDR3 region is CASSPAGGSGANVLTF. DNA of the CDR3: TGCGCCAGCAGCCCGGCTGGGGGGTCTGGGGCCAACGTCCTGACTTTC.

This clonotype was picked up many times. The V call is TRBV28, the J call TRBJ2-1, with D hard to call. Germline loops: CDR1 MDHEN, CDR2 SYDVKM. This CDR3 contains 11 residues. With 6 bases removed from V and 2 bases from J, the gap between germline ends came to 2 bases. CDR3 in amino acids: CASRTYNEQFF. The CDR3 nucleotides are TGTGCCAGCAGGACCTACAATGAGCAGTTCTTC.

The table lists this clonotype with many counts. The chain carries TRBV14 and TRBJ2-1; TRBD2 is a possible D gene (6 bases). This CDR3 has 12 residues. Germline CDR1 reads SGHDN; CDR2 reads FVKESK. Trimming removed 0 bases at V and 15 bases at J, with 12 bases between. In DNA form, the CDR3 reads TGTGCCAGCAGCCAAGAGGCCCTAGCGTGGTTCTTC. Protein product: CASSQEALAWFF.

The table lists this clonotype with many counts. The rearrangement uses TRBV7-3 and TRBJ1-6, with D possibly TRBD1 on 6 matching bases. Germline-derived CDR1 and CDR2 are SGHTA and FQGTGA. Trimming cost V 4 bases and J 15 bases, with 19 bases left between them. The CDR3 covers 14 residues. CDR3 nucleotides: TGTGCCAGCAGCTCTACAGGGCTCGGCATGGACCTCCACTTT. Its protein is CASSSTGLGMDLHF.

This clonotype was counted ten times or more. The chain employs TRBV7-9 and TRBJ2-4; D is undetermined. The V gene lost 4 bases and the J gene lost 13 bases, with 11 bases spanning the gap. The CDR3 sequence is 11 residues long. Germline lookup yields CDR1 SEHNR and CDR2 FQNEAQ (reference sequence). CDR3 residues: CASSSLYGQYF. For the CDR3, the DNA is TGTGCCAGCAGCTCCCTCTACGGCCAGTACTTC.

This clonotype appeared many times. The chain links TRBV20-1 to TRBJ2-5; weak D call: TRBD1 (7 bases). V was trimmed by 6 bases and J by 4 bases, leaving 12 bases between them. The germline V gene has CDR1 DFQATT and CDR2 SNEGSKA (reference sequence). This CDR3 contains 12 residues. This CDR3 reads CSAAEGAETQYF. As DNA, the CDR3 is TGCAGTGCCGCGGAGGGGGCAGAGACCCAGTACTTC.

This clonotype was counted at least ten times. This chain links TRBV3-1 with TRBJ2-5, with 10 nucleotides matching TRBD1. V shed 4 bases, J shed 2 bases, and the junction held 10 bases outside the gene matches. Germline CDR1 LGHDT, CDR2 YNNKEL (reference sequence). The CDR3 spans 17 residues. The CDR3 coding sequence is TGTGCCAGCAGCCCCAACCCCCGGGACAGGGGACAAGAGACCCAGTACTTC. Its translation is CASSPNPRDRGQETQYF.